This TCR beta chain comes out of a study of T cells in Graves' hyperthyroidism and ophthalmopathy. In the study overall: Blood was drawn when the patient was first diagnosed and still untreated.

Regarding this clonotype: Antigen: not known.

The investigators amplified TCR beta CDR3 regions from RNA transcripts. The HTBI primer set was used in a first-round RT-PCR of the TCR CDR3. Each CDR3 protein is one row after TCRdb ran MiXCR on the multiplex PCR reads. The table shows 690,000 or so distinct CDR3 sequences, with approximately 18% occurring only once. Study-wide points: It was a median about 6 months before onset that the model predicted ophthalmopathy.

CDR1 and CDR2 (germline): SQVTM, ANQGSEA. With 2 bases removed from V and 7 bases from J, the gap between germline ends came to 14 bases. The length of the CDR3 is 14 residues. Exclusion followed for patients with uncontrolled infection, other autoimmune disease, pregnancy or lactation. Diagnosing involved the use of clinical symptoms, serum thyroxine and TRAb, thyroid ultrasound and orbital computed tomography. V is TRBV29-1 and J is TRBJ2-2, with TRBD2 as a possible D gene (6 bases). The sequence derives from a woman between 45 and 60 years old with Graves' hyperthyroidism that later progressed to Graves' ophthalmopathy. Sequencing used blood. CDR3 amino acids: CSVERAGKRGELFF. The CDR3 region has the DNA TGCAGCGTTGAAAGGGCGGGGAAGCGCGGGGAGCTGTTTTTT.